Listed here is a single T cell receptor beta chain. The antigen remains undetermined. This may come from a read error, since a much larger clone is one base off. The CDR3 length is 13 residues. The V end lost 4 bases, the J end lost 11 bases, and 17 bases lay between the germline ends. In germline, CDR1 is MRHNA, CDR2 SNTAGT. Prepared TCR beta cDNA libraries contained unique molecular identifiers. Researchers reported roughly 0.5 million cDNA molecules coming from around 1 to 9.1 million T cells. TCRdb independently ran MiXCR on the PCR reads; one entry per CDR3 protein. The data contain roughly 800,000 distinct CDR3 sequences, roughly 29% of them seen just once; the ten biggest clones take up roughly 0.53%. The sample is drawn from a study of post-analysis software for immune sequencing data. Study results and limitations: Compared with controls, patients had more of about 5 TRBV segments, including TRBV5-6, TRBV5-1 and TRBV20-1. By F measure, samples from a shared preparation batch strongly co-clustered. When compared against controls, multiple sclerosis patients showed significantly lower normalized Chao1 diversity.

The rearrangement joins TRBV6-4 to TRBJ2-5; the D is unclear. The specimen was blood. This receptor was taken from a girl aged 10 to 17 with multiple sclerosis. CDR3 residues: CASSASDKSKQYF. CDR3 bases: TGTGCCAGCAGTGCCTCCGATAAGTCGAAGCAGTACTTC.